This T cell receptor (beta chain) was retrieved from a study of glioma-infiltrating T cells. Study-level results: Non-neoplastic patients had below-expected tissue-blood divergence, while all gliomas exceeded expectation.

As for this clonotype: Its antigen is unknown.

The iRepertoire nested amplicon-rescue multiplex PCR amplified TCR alpha and beta CDR3s from RNA. For one-step reverse transcription and amplification, about 85-400 ng of tissue mRNA or PBMC total RNA was used. TCRdb passed the multiplex PCR reads through MiXCR, listing each CDR3 protein once. The sample records about 140,000 distinct CDR3 sequences, roughly 43% being singletons. Trimming at V came to 1 base and at J to 6 bases, leaving 4 bases not matched to a gene. The CDR3 extends over 15 amino acids. Germline V gives CDR1 MGHDK, CDR2 SYGVNS. Sequencing used glioma tissue, nonneoplastic brain tissue, or PBMCs (not recorded which). This chain uses TRBV25-1 with TRBJ2-7; 12 bases match TRBD1. The receptor comes from a human donor with low-grade glioma or glioblastoma, undergoing nonglioma brain surgery, or in good health (not recorded which). The CDR3, as DNA: TGTGCCAGCAGTGAATTAGGGACAGGGGGCCTCGAGCAGTACTTC. It is translated as CASSELGTGGLEQYF.